Sequencing of this T cell receptor beta chain was carried out in a study of cytomegalovirus exposure and HLA in healthy donors. Note on this clone: The target antigen is unknown.

This cohort consisted of healthy bone marrow donors. The CDR3 consists of 12 residues. CDR1 and CDR2 from the germline V gene are MDHEN and SYDVKM. V was clipped by 8 bases and J by 5 bases, with 12 bases between them. With 60 Vbeta and 13 Jbeta primers, the PCR was carried out. Sequencing was performed with immunoSEQ multiplex PCR; in TCRdb, only in-frame clones are kept and a portion is missing. The table lists some 150,000 clones, roughly four fifths of them singletons. General study findings and limits: Fewer N-insertions than the roughly 670-donor mean were reportedly shown by an Asian-associated ancestry cluster in a later analysis. The likely explanation for a cluster of highly shared sequence variants was sequencing artifact. Later on, a genetic analysis was performed. It linked a missense variant in DCLRE1C with V- and J-gene trimming of TCR beta.

The rearrangement links TRBV28 to TRBJ2-5; D may be TRBD1 (6 bases). Sample: PBMCs. The clonotype comes from a man between 60 and 75 years old in good health and CMV-seronegative. The CDR3 bases are TGTGCCAGCTGGGCAGGGGACGAGACCCAGTACTTC. It encodes CASWAGDETQYF.